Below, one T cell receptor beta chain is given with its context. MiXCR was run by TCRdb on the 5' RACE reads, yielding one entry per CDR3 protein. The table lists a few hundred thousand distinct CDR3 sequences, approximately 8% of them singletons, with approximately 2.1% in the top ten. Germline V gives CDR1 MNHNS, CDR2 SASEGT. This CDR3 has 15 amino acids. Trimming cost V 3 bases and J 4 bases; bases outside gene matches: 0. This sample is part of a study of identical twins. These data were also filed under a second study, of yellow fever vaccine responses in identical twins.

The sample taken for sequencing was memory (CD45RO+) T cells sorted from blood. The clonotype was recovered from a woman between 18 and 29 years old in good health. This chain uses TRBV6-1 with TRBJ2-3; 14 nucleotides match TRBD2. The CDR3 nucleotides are TGTGCCAGCAGTGAGGGACTAGCGGGGGCAGATACGCAGTATTTT. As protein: CASSEGLAGADTQYF.